This T cell receptor beta chain emerged from a study of cytomegalovirus exposure and HLA in healthy donors. Regarding the study as a whole: According to a later analysis, TCR clusters from the first cohort tended to co-occur in the approximately 130 validation repertoires.

Here immunoSEQ multiplex PCR was the method, and the copy in TCRdb shows in-frame clones only, minus some. This sample yields 80,000 or so clones, of which around 95% are seen a single time; 0.69% belongs to the top ten. Comments on this clone: Its antigen is not known.

The study drew the donors from its approximately 120-subject validation cohort, separate from the approximately 700-subject first cohort. The germline V gene has CDR1 KGHSH and CDR2 LQKENI. This CDR3 comprises 16 residues. The J segment lost 0 bases and the V segment lost 3 bases, leaving 6 bases of the junction unmatched. The chain couples TRBV18 to TRBJ2-5; 8 bases align to TRBD1. The sequenced sample consisted of PBMCs. The source is a woman aged 18 to 35 in good health and CMV-seronegative. The DNA of the CDR3 is TGTGCCAGCTCACCGGGGACAGGTGGATACCAAGAGACCCAGTACTTC. Protein: CASSPGTGGYQETQYF.